The T cell receptor beta chain under discussion was sequenced for a study of T cell responses to AZD1222 COVID-19 vaccine. Study observations and caveats: Spike-specific TCR breadth and depth rose after two AZD1222 doses. Baseline testing showed seropositivity in only five or six AZD1222 recipients.

Points on this clone: Its antigen is as yet unknown.

Germline CDR1 SGHDN, CDR2 FVKESK. The CDR3 extends over 16 amino acids. Trimming removed 6 bases from V and 4 bases from J; junction bases left unmatched: 14. Data came from immunoSEQ multiplex PCR; TCRdb stores just in-frame clones and leaves some out. The sample includes around 150,000 clones, 75% to 95% of them seen just once. The sequence was obtained from an adult who received the AZD1222 COVID-19 vaccine. The source material was peripheral blood, sampled 28 days after the second AZD1222 dose. This chain connects TRBV14 to TRBJ2-7, with TRBD2 matching over 8 bases. This chain's CDR3 is CASSLVGGGTLYEQYF. The DNA for the CDR3 is TGTGCCAGCAGTCTCGTCGGGGGGGGCACGTTGTACGAGCAGTACTTC.